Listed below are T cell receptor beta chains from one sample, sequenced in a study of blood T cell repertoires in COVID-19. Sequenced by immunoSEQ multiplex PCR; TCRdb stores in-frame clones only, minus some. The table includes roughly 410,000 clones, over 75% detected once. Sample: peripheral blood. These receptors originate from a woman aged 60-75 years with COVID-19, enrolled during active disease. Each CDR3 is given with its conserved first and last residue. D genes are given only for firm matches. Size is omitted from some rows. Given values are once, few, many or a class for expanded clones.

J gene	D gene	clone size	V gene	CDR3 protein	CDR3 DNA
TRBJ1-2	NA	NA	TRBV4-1	CASSQVGLPGYTF	TGCGCCAGCAGCCAAGTTGGACTCCCTGGCTACACCTTC
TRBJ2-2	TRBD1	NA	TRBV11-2	CASSRGRQGGTGELFF	TGTGCCAGCAGCCGGGGGAGACAGGGGGGTACCGGGGAGCTGTTTTTT
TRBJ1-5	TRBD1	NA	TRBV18	CASQAGGNPGQPQHF	TGTGCCAGCCAGGCAGGGGGCAATCCTGGTCAGCCCCAGCATTTT
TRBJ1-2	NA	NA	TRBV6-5	CASRQQATYGYTF	TGTGCCAGCCGACAGCAAGCAACCTATGGCTACACCTTC
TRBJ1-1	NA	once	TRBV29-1	CSVFRGAGSEAFF	TGCAGCGTGTTCCGGGGGGCAGGCAGTGAAGCTTTCTTT
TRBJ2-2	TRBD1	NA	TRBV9	CASSPWTGAKTGELFF	TGTGCCAGCAGCCCGTGGACAGGGGCGAAGACCGGGGAGCTGTTTTTT
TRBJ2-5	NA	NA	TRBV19	CAAGQDSLKTQYF	TGTGCCGCGGGGCAGGACTCCCTGAAGACCCAGTACTTC
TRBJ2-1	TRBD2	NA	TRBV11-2	CASSLVRTSGGARNEQFF	TGTGCCAGCAGCTTAGTCCGGACTAGCGGGGGGGCTAGGAATGAGCAGTTCTTC
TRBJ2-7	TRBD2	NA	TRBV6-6	CASSQLAGDSYEQYF	TGTGCCAGTTCTCAATTGGCGGGGGATTCCTACGAGCAGTACTTC
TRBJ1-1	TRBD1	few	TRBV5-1	CASSLADRAGRNTEAFF	TGCGCCAGCAGCTTGGCTGACAGGGCGGGGAGGAACACTGAAGCTTTCTTT
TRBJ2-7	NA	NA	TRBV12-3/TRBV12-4	CASSFGVIYEQYF	TGTGCCAGCAGTTTCGGGGTAATCTACGAGCAGTACTTC
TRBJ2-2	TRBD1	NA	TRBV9	CASSPTGEPGELFF	TGTGCCAGCAGCCCGACAGGGGAACCCGGGGAGCTGTTTTTT
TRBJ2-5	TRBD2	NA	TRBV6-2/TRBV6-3	CASSLGVGLAGLRGTQYF	TGTGCCAGCAGTTTGGGGGTTGGACTAGCGGGGCTCCGAGGGACCCAGTACTTC
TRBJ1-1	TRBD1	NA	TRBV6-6	CASSDRDSTEAFF	TGTGCCAGCAGTGACCGGGACAGCACTGAAGCTTTCTTT
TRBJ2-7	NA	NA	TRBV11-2	CASSSPGELSSYEQYF	TGTGCCAGCAGCTCCCCCGGGGAACTAAGCTCCTACGAGCAGTACTTC
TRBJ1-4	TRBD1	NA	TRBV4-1	CASSLTGTATNEKLFF	TGCGCCAGCAGCCTAACCGGGACAGCAACTAATGAAAAACTGTTTTTT
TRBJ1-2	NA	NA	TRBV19	CASSISDFFGGYTF	TGTGCCAGTAGTATCTCGGATTTTTTCGGGGGCTACACCTTC
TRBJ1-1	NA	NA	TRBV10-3	CAISETQENTEAFF	TGTGCCATCAGTGAAACTCAGGAGAACACTGAAGCTTTCTTT
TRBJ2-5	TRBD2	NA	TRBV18	CASSLVPSGEKETQYF	TGTGCCAGCTCACTGGTCCCTAGCGGGGAAAAAGAGACCCAGTACTTC
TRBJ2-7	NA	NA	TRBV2	CASRRGGEQYF	TGTGCCAGCAGGAGGGGGGGCGAGCAGTACTTC
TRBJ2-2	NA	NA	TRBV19	CASSLNTNTGELFF	TGTGCCAGTAGCCTCAACACAAACACCGGGGAGCTGTTTTTT
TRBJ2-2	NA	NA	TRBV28	CASSFPSGGPRVGELFF	TGTGCCAGCTCGTTCCCCTCAGGGGGGCCGAGGGTCGGGGAGCTGTTTTTT
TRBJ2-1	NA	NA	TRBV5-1	CASSLENRRYNEQFF	TGCGCCAGCAGCTTGGAGAATCGGCGGTACAATGAGCAGTTCTTC
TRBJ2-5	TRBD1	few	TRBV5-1	CASSLRGREETQYF	TGCGCCAGCAGCTTGAGGGGGCGGGAAGAGACCCAGTACTTC
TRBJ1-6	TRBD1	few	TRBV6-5	CASSYPDRGHNSPLHF	TGTGCCAGCAGTTACCCCGACAGGGGCCATAATTCACCCCTCCACTTT
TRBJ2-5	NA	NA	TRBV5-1	CASSLRLAQETQYF	TGCGCCAGCAGCTTGAGATTAGCCCAAGAGACCCAGTACTTC
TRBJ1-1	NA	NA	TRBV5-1	CASSLMDGLHEAFF	TGCGCCAGCAGCTTGATGGACGGACTGCATGAAGCTTTCTTT
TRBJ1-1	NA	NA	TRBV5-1	CASSLADSSIMNTEAFF	TGCGCCAGCAGCTTGGCGGACAGCTCAATCATGAACACTGAAGCTTTCTTT
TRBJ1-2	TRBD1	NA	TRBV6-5	CASSYASTGGRGGYTF	TGTGCCAGCAGTTACGCGTCAACAGGGGGCCGGGGTGGCTACACCTTC
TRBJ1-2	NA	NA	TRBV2	CASSSGQTYGYTF	TGTGCCAGCAGTAGCGGACAGACCTATGGCTACACCTTC
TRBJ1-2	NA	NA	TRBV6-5	CASSYSGGRNYGYTF	TGTGCCAGCAGTTACTCGGGGGGGCGTAACTATGGCTACACCTTC
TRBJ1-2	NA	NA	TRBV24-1	CATRRDLLTANYGYTF	TGTGCCACCAGACGAGATCTTTTGACAGCTAACTATGGCTACACCTTC
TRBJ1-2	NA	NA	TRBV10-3	CAISGGGGNYGYTF	TGTGCCATCAGTGGGGGAGGTGGTAACTATGGCTACACCTTC
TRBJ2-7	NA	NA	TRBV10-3	CAISEKESYEQYF	TGTGCCATCAGTGAGAAGGAGTCCTACGAGCAGTACTTC
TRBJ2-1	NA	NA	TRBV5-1	CASSGQYNEQFF	TGCGCCAGCAGCGGGCAGTACAATGAGCAGTTCTTC
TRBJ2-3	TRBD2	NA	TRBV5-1	CASSPNGLVADTQYF	TGCGCCAGCAGCCCGAACGGACTAGTCGCAGATACGCAGTATTTT
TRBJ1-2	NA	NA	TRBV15	CATSRDVVAGVPYGYTF	TGTGCCACCAGCAGAGATGTAGTAGCGGGGGTCCCCTATGGCTACACCTTC
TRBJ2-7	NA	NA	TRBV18	CASSRDHREQYF	TGTGCCAGCTCTCGAGATCACCGGGAGCAGTACTTC
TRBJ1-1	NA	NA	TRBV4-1	CASSQDRVGAFF	TGCGCCAGCAGCCAAGACAGGGTTGGTGCTTTCTTT
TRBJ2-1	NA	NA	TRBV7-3	CASSFRDSSYNEQFF	TGTGCCAGCAGCTTCAGGGATAGCTCCTACAATGAGCAGTTCTTC
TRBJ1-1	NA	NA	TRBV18	CASSPLVYSTEAFF	TGTGCCAGCTCACCATTGGTTTACAGCACTGAAGCTTTCTTT
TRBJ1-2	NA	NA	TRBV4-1	CASSQGKRDIFEANYGYTF	TGCGCCAGCAGCCAAGGCAAACGGGACATATTTGAAGCTAACTATGGCTACACCTTC
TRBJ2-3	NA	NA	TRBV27	CASSQGPYTDTQYF	TGTGCCAGCAGTCAGGGGCCGTATACAGATACGCAGTATTTT
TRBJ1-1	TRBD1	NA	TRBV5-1	CASSFSGGAYTEAFF	TGCGCCAGCAGCTTTTCAGGGGGCGCTTATACTGAAGCTTTCTTT
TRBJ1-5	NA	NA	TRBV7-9	CASSPSDRPSRPQHF	TGTGCCAGCAGCCCATCGGACAGACCAAGCCGGCCCCAGCATTTT
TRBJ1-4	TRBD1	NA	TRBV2	CASSELTQGANEKLFF	TGTGCCAGCAGTGAACTTACACAGGGGGCTAATGAAAAACTGTTTTTT
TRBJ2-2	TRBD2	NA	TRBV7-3	CASSPGLAGGTGELFF	TGTGCCAGCAGCCCCGGACTAGCGGGGGGGACCGGGGAGCTGTTTTTT
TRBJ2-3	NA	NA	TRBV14	CASSQSVVDTQYF	TGTGCCAGCAGCCAATCGGTGGTAGATACGCAGTATTTT